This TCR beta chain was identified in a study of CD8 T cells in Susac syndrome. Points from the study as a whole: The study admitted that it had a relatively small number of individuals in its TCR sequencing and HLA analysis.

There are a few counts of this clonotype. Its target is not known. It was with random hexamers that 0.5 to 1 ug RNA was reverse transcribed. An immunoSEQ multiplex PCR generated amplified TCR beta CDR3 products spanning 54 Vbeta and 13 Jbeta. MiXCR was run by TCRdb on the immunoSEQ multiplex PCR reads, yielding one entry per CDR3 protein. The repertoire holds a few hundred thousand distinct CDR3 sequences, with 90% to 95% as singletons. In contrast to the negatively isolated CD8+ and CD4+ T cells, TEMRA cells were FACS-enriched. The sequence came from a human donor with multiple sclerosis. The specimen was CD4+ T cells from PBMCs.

CDR3 region: CASSYRVNEKLFF. The CDR3 bases are TGTGCCAGCAGTTACCGTGTTAATGAAAAACTGTTTTTT. The chain has TRBV6-6 and TRBJ1-4; D remains unclear. V shed 2 bases and J shed 4 bases, with 5 bases lying between them. There are 13 residues in the CDR3. Germline-derived CDR1 and CDR2 are MNHNY and SVGAGI (reference sequence).